This T cell receptor beta chain was found in a study of neurological immune-mediated disorders. It was by 5'RACE with 10-nucleotide random UMIs that the cDNA was made. TCRdb redid the calling of the 5' RACE reads with MiXCR, one entry per CDR3 protein. The sample yields tens of thousands of distinct CDR3 sequences, about 4% seen once. The T cells used for sorted libraries numbered 1 million, either CD4+ or CD8+. Findings and limits, study-wide: HTLV-1-associated myelopathy displayed the greatest TCR clonal expansion, and multiple sclerosis exhibited the smallest, lower than that of healthy controls. Phylogenetic grouping assigned the repertoires of 18 of 34 multiple sclerosis patients to a single related-CDR3 cluster, representing a possible signature.

Germline CDR1 SGHDT, CDR2 YYEEEE. The CDR3 loop spans 16 amino acids. The V segment lost 0 bases and the J segment 6 bases; nucleotides outside the gene matches: 9. At least ten counts were recorded for this clonotype. Its antigen is not identified. Specimen: CD4+ T cells from blood. The TCR comes from a woman aged 40-49 years with multiple sclerosis. This rearrangement joins TRBV5-6 to TRBJ2-1; 7 bases are a match to TRBD1. The chain's CDR3 is CASSLVGPAGGNEQFF. The CDR3, as DNA: TGTGCCAGCAGCTTGGTGGGTCCGGCAGGGGGCAATGAGCAGTTCTTC.